The clone carrying this T cell receptor beta chain was observed at least ten times. Its target is unknown. The sample originates from a study of regulatory T cells in long-lasting Graves disease. About the research overall: Over 5 years on antithyroid drugs plus positive TSH receptor antibodies marked Graves' disease as persistent.

Time point defined: persistent/refractory GD, antithyroid drugs over 5 years with positive TRAb. There was RNA extracted from PBMCs, and the TCR library was made from it. Whole-study results and caveats: Tissue studied was limited to peripheral blood, excluding thyroid tissue.

V lost 6 bases and J 4 bases, leaving 9 bases between the germline ends. Germline-derived CDR1 and CDR2 are MDHEN and SYDVKM. The CDR3 totals 12 residues. Through Arm-PCR of CDR3 regions and iRepertoire HTBI primers, TCR beta libraries were built. TCRdb ran MiXCR on the multiplex PCR reads and lists one entry per CDR3 protein. The repertoire holds approximately 400,000 distinct CDR3 sequences, with about a quarter as singletons. The sequence was obtained from a female donor with Graves disease. The chain joins TRBV28 to TRBJ1-1; no clear D gene. The source was peripheral blood mononuclear cells (PBMCs), collected when the disease was refractory, from a patient treated with antithyroid drugs. The CDR3 DNA follows: TGTGCCAGCAGCCCTCAGAGCACTGAAGCTTTCTTT. This codes for CASSPQSTEAFF. Full variable domain (remainder filled in from reference TRBV28 and TRBJ1-1): DVKVTQSSRYLVKRTGEKVFLECVQDMDHENMFWYRQDPGLGLRLIYFSYDVKMKEKGDIPEGYSVSREKKERFSLILESASTNQTSMYLCASSPQSTEAFFGQGTRLTVV.